This T cell receptor (beta chain) appears in the sequencing data of a study of T-cell memory formation after mild COVID-19. TCRdb analysed the 5' RACE reads with MiXCR anew, one entry per CDR3 protein. Here the sample spans 500,000 to 550,000 distinct CDR3 sequences, roughly 22% being singletons. The germline V gene has CDR1 LNHNV and CDR2 YYDKDF (reference sequence). This CDR3 spans 18 amino acids. J gave up 4 bases and V 5 bases, and 10 bases lay outside the gene matches. Findings and caveats of the study: Researchers report contracting CD4+ clones mostly in CM and EM, with CD8+ clones in EMRA. Second-wave clones that peaked on day 37 lacked confirmed SARS-CoV-2 specificity. Some SARS-CoV-2-responding clones were already detected in memory before infection.

As concerns this clonotype: Antigen specificity is unknown.

The specimen sequenced was PBMCs or a T cell subset sorted from them (not recorded which). The sequence derives from an adult woman who had mild COVID-19 (a few samples of this study predate the infection). Cell type and time point are not known. The J gene is TRBJ2-2, the V gene TRBV15; 13 nucleotides line up with TRBD2. Here the CDR3 DNA reads TGTGCCACCAGCGGATTACCACGACTAGCGGGGGGCACCGGGGAGCTGTTTTTT. It codes for CATSGLPRLAGGTGELFF. Based on the CDR3 plus reference TRBV15 and TRBJ2-2, the full variable domain is DAMVIQNPRYQVTQFGKPVTLSCSQTLNHNVMYWYQQKSSQAPKLLFHYYDKDFNNEADTPDNFQSRRPNTSFCFLDIRSPGLGDTAMYLCATSGLPRLAGGTGELFFGEGSRLTVL.